The 8 T cell receptor beta chains listed next were all sequenced from one sample in a study of T cells in Graves' hyperthyroidism and ophthalmopathy. Researchers amplified the TCR beta CDR3 regions from RNA transcripts. Carried out on the TCR CDR3, a first-round RT-PCR used the HTBI primer set. TCRdb passed the multiplex PCR reads through MiXCR, listing each CDR3 protein once. The repertoire consists of about 350,000 distinct CDR3 sequences, with 18% occurring once and the leading ten covering roughly a sixth. Sequenced sample: blood. Receptors were obtained from a woman in her thirties or forties with Graves' ophthalmopathy.

This clonotype showed up many times. The rearrangement joins TRBV6-1 to TRBJ2-7; D gene uncertain. The ends were cut back, 2 bases at V and 6 bases at J, with 11 bases in the middle. CDR3 length: 13 amino acids. Germline V gene data show CDR1 as MNHNS and CDR2 as SASEGT. The CDR3 is CASSEWAAREQYF. CDR3 DNA sequence: TGTGCCAGCAGTGAATGGGCAGCCCGCGAGCAGTACTTC.

There are many counts of this clonotype. The rearrangement uses TRBV6-1 and TRBJ1-5; the D gene is possibly TRBD1 (5 bases). The V and J ends lost 7 bases and 5 bases respectively, with 15 bases between them. CDR1 is MNHNS, CDR2 SASEGT, per germline. CDR3 length equals 14 residues. The CDR3 DNA reads TGTGCCAGCATCCGTTGGAGGGGCGATCAGCCCCAGCATTTT. Encoded protein: CASIRWRGDQPQHF.

This clonotype occurred many times. The gene calls are TRBV28 and TRBJ2-6, with 9 bases that match TRBD1. CDR3 size: 17 residues. Trimming at V came to 7 bases and at J to 4 bases, leaving 11 bases not matched to a gene. Germline V gives CDR1 MDHEN, CDR2 SYDVKM. CDR3 amino acids: CASKDGQGLRGANVLTF. CDR3 DNA: TGTGCCAGCAAGGACGGACAGGGGTTGAGAGGGGCCAACGTCCTGACTTTC.

This clonotype was observed at least ten times. V is TRBV28 and J is TRBJ2-7; weak D call: TRBD2 (5 bases). Germline V gives CDR1 MDHEN, CDR2 SYDVKM. Trimming pared 7 bases from V and 0 bases from J, leaving 13 bases between. The CDR3 has 14 residues. The CDR3 DNA reads TGTGCCAGCATTAGAGCGGCAAGCTCCTACGAGCAGTACTTC. This sequence encodes CASIRAASSYEQYF.

There are many counts of this clonotype. V and J are TRBV14 and TRBJ2-7; the match to TRBD2 covers 9 bases. Looked up from germline, CDR1 is SGHDN and CDR2 is FVKESK. V was clipped by 3 bases and J by 0 bases; unmatched bases: 6. The CDR3 spans 16 residues. CDR3 nucleotide sequence: TGTGCCAGCAGCCAGGATAGCGGGGGCATCTCCTACGAGCAGTACTTC. Translated, it gives CASSQDSGGISYEQYF.

This clonotype occurred many times. V gene TRBV7-9 combines with J gene TRBJ2-7; no clear D gene. V dropped 1 base and J dropped 1 base, with 8 bases sitting between them. From germline, CDR1 is SEHNR and CDR2 FQNEAQ (reference sequence). The CDR3 length is 14 residues. The CDR3 sequence: CASSLGGESYEQYF. The CDR3 DNA is TGTGCCAGCAGCTTAGGCGGCGAATCCTACGAGCAGTACTTC.

This clonotype was seen repeatedly, ten times or more. V gene TRBV10-3 combines with J gene TRBJ2-4, with 8 nucleotides matching TRBD1. CDR1 is ENHRY and CDR2 is SYGVKD in the germline V gene. This CDR3 spans 18 amino acids. Trimming at V came to 6 bases and at J to 0 bases, leaving 13 bases not matched to a gene. CDR3 DNA sequence: TGTGCCATCAGCTCAGGGGGCGAGGGGCGGATAGCCAAAAACATTCAGTACTTC. Translated: CAISSGGEGRIAKNIQYF.

This clonotype was seen many times. One end of the junction fails to match germline, which may point to a read error. The rearrangement joins TRBV29-1 to TRBJ1-1; D is uncertain. The CDR3 covers 8 residues. Germline assignment: CDR1 SQVTM and CDR2 ANQGSEA. CDR3 DNA sequence: TGCAGCGTTTCTGGGGTTGACTTT. It codes for CSVSGVDF.